In this sample, the clone carrying this T cell receptor (beta chain) turned up a few times. The sample comes from a study of identical twins. CDR3 length: 11 residues. Germline values: CDR1 GTSNPN, CDR2 SVGIG (reference sequence). The V end lost 4 bases, the J end lost 7 bases, and 8 bases lay between the germline ends. One entry per CDR3 protein results from TCRdb running MiXCR on the 5' RACE reads. In the table there are 210,000 or so distinct CDR3 sequences, roughly 15% of which are singletons. These data are also associated with another study on T cells expressing NK-cell markers. That work adds: Sequencing of TCR beta repertoires drew on sorted CD3+CD56+NKG2C+, CD3+CD56+NKG2C- and CD3+CD56-NKG2C+ T cells.

The sequence was obtained from a young woman in good health. What was sequenced was CD8+ T cells sorted from blood. V is TRBV30 and J is TRBJ2-1; unclear D gene. The CDR3 sequence is CAWTPANEQFF. The DNA of the CDR3 is TGTGCCTGGACCCCGGCTAATGAGCAGTTCTTC.